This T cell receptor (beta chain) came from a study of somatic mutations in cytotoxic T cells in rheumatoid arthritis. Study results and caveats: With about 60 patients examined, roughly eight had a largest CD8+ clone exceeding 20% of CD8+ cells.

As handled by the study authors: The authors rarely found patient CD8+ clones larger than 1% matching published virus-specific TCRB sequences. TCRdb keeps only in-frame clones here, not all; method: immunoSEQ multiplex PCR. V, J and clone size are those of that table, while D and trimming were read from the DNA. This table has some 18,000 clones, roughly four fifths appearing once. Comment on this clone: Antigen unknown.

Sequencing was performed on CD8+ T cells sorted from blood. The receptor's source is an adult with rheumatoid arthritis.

The CDR3 loop is CASSLAVGVYTF. The CDR3 region has the DNA TGTGCCAGCAGCTTAGCTGTGGGGGTCTACACCTTC. The chain joins TRBV7-9 to TRBJ1-2, with a weak D call TRBD1 (5 bases). Germline V gives CDR1 SEHNR, CDR2 FQNEAQ (reference sequence). This CDR3 is built from 12 residues. V was pared by 0 bases and J by 10 bases, with 9 bases between.